Following are 21 T cell receptor beta chains from one sample sequenced in a study of blood T cell repertoires in COVID-19. Sequenced by immunoSEQ multiplex PCR; TCRdb stores in-frame clones only, minus some. Of approximately 67,000 clones in the sample, 70% to 90% were seen once. Sequencing used peripheral blood. The receptors were sampled from an elderly woman with acute or convalescent COVID-19.

In DNA, the CDR3 is TGTGCCAGCAGCCTGCCGGGGGGAGAGACCCAGTACTTC. Amino acids: CASSLPGGETQYF. This chain joins TRBV5-6 and TRBJ2-5, with 7 positions matching TRBD2. This CDR3 region has 13 residues. The V gene end was trimmed by 4 bases and the J gene end by 4 bases; junction bases not matched to a gene: 4. Looked up from germline, CDR1 is SGHDT and CDR2 is YYEEEE. Supplemented by reference TRBV5-6 and TRBJ2-5, the full variable domain reads DAGVTQSPTHLIKTRGQQVTLRCSPKSGHDTVSWYQQALGQGPQFIFQYYEEEERQRGNFPDRFSGHQFPNYSSELNVNALLLGDSALYLCASSLPGGETQYFGPGTRLLVL.

This clone was seen a few times. This chain links TRBV7-2 with TRBJ2-7; maybe TRBD1 (5 bases). The V and J ends lost 2 bases and 3 bases respectively, with 11 bases between them. The germline CDR1 and CDR2 sequences are SGHTA and FQGNSA. CDR3 size: 14 residues. Here the CDR3 DNA reads TGTGCCAGCAGCTTATGGACATTCGGCTACGAGCAGTACTTC. The encoded protein is CASSLWTFGYEQYF.

V and J are TRBV7-2 and TRBJ1-4; tentative D call: TRBD1 (5 bases). CDR3 length: 15 residues. V was trimmed by 6 bases and J by 0 bases, leaving 11 bases between them. In germline, CDR1 is SGHTA, CDR2 FQGNSA. DNA of the CDR3: TGTGCCAGCAGTTCTGACAGTGCAACTAATGAAAAACTGTTTTTT. Encoded protein: CASSSDSATNEKLFF.

This chain joins TRBV24-1 and TRBJ1-1; D unclear. This CDR3 comprises 14 residues. CDR1 and CDR2 from the germline V gene are KGHDR and SFDVKD. Trimming took 1 base from V and 10 from J, leaving 15 bases between them. In DNA, the CDR3 is TGTGCCACCAGTGATTTTGTTGCCGGCAGAGGAGCTTTCTTT. Translating it yields CATSDFVAGRGAFF.

This chain links TRBV18 with TRBJ1-6, with D unresolved. This CDR3 spans 15 amino acids. The germline V and J ends were trimmed by 6 bases and 8 bases, with 17 bases remaining between them. Germline lookup yields CDR1 KGHSH and CDR2 LQKENI. The CDR3 DNA sequence: TGTGCCAGCTCTGCCTTAGCAAGCCGGGATTCACCCCTCCACTTT. This encodes CASSALASRDSPLHF. The full variable domain, completed using reference TRBV18 and TRBJ1-6, is NAGVMQNPRHLVRRRGQEARLRCSPMKGHSHVYWYRQLPEEGLKFMVYLQKENIIDESGMPKERFSAEFPKEGPSILRIQQVVRGDSAAYFCASSALASRDSPLHFGNGTRLTVT.

V is TRBV6-5 and J is TRBJ2-2; 9 nucleotides align to TRBD2. There are 15 residues in the CDR3. CDR1 is MNHEY, CDR2 SVGAGI, per germline. Losses at the gene ends were 6 bases for V and 4 bases for J; bases not matched to a gene: 6. The CDR3 DNA is TGTGCCAGCAGAATTATAGCGGGGGCCACCGGGGAGCTGTTTTTT. It encodes CASRIIAGATGELFF.

The J gene is TRBJ1-6, the V gene TRBV5-4, with 8 bases identical to TRBD1. V gave up 2 bases and J gave up 8 bases; unmatched junction bases: 6. Looked up from germline, CDR1 is SGHNT and CDR2 is YYREEE (reference sequence). CDR3 length equals 15 residues. In DNA, the CDR3 is TGTGCCAGCAGCTTAGCAGGGGGCGCGGATTCACCCCTCCACTTT. Amino acids: CASSLAGGADSPLHF.

This chain links TRBV3-1 (or the pseudogene TRBV3-2) with TRBJ2-3; D ambiguous. The CDR3 contains 14 residues. Germline CDR1 is LGHDT and CDR2 is YNNKEL (reference sequence). V dropped 5 bases and J dropped 0 bases, with 9 bases sitting between them. In nucleotides, the CDR3 is TGTGCCAGCAGCTCCCAGACTAGCACAGATACGCAGTATTTT. Protein product: CASSSQTSTDTQYF.

This sequence joins TRBV4-2 and TRBJ1-2; 7 bases are a match to TRBD1. The germline V gene has CDR1 LGHNA and CDR2 YNFKEQ. The V segment lost 1 base and the J segment 8 bases; nucleotides outside the gene matches: 10. CDR3 size: 15 residues. The CDR3 nucleotides are TGTGCCAGCAGCCAAGTCGGGACAGAGGCTTTCGGCTACACCTTC. This encodes CASSQVGTEAFGYTF.

The rearrangement links TRBV24-1 to TRBJ2-2; 14 bases line up with TRBD2. V dropped 9 bases and J dropped 4; count of bases not matched to a gene: 3. CDR1 is KGHDR, CDR2 SFDVKD, per germline. This CDR3 is built from 15 residues. The CDR3 nucleotides read TGTGCCACCGGGACTAGCGGGAGAGGCACCGGGGAGCTGTTTTTT. Amino acid sequence: CATGTSGRGTGELFF.

The V and J genes are TRBV7-3 and TRBJ2-1, with D unresolved. Trimming pared 5 bases from V and 10 bases from J, leaving 18 bases between. The CDR3 contains 14 residues. CDR1 SGHTA and CDR2 FQGTGA come from the germline V gene. The CDR3, as DNA: TGTGCCAGCAGCCGAGACGCAGGTTCTCAGGAGCAGTTCTTC. Protein sequence: CASSRDAGSQEQFF. Variable domain in full (rest from reference TRBV7-3 and TRBJ2-1): GAGVSQTPSNKVTEKGKYVELRCDPISGHTALYWYRQSLGQGPEFLIYFQGTGAADDSGLPNDRFFAVRPEGSVSTLKIQRTERGDSAVYLCASSRDAGSQEQFFGPGTRLTVL.

V usage is TRBV12-3 or TRBV12-4 and J usage is TRBJ1-3, with TRBD1 as a possible D gene (5 bases). Trimming left V 7 bases short and J 7 bases short, with 11 bases between. The CDR3 is made up of 12 amino acids. This CDR3 reads CASNQGVNTIYF. CDR3 DNA: TGTGCCAGCAATCAAGGGGTGAACACCATATATTTT.

This chain joins TRBV6-1 and TRBJ1-3; weak D call: TRBD1 (5 bases). The CDR3 spans 16 residues. Germline CDR1 is MNHNS and CDR2 is SASEGT. The ends were cut back, 0 bases at V and 4 bases at J, with 13 bases in the middle. The CDR3 DNA reads TGTGCCAGCAGTGAAGCTACAGGAGCTCCCGGAAACACCATATATTTT. It encodes CASSEATGAPGNTIYF.

This clone has just one count. The V and J genes are TRBV6-5 and TRBJ2-7; maybe TRBD2 (7 bases). Trimming took off 6 bases at V and 0 bases at J, with 15 bases between the two ends. The CDR3 spans 15 residues. Germline CDR1 reads MNHEY; CDR2 reads SVGAGI. The CDR3 spells CASRKGGASSYEQYF. CDR3 coding DNA: TGTGCCAGCAGAAAAGGGGGGGCAAGCTCCTACGAGCAGTACTTC.

The chain couples TRBV27 to TRBJ1-2, with 11 bases lining up with TRBD1. Per the germline V gene, CDR1 is MNHEY and CDR2 is SMNVEV (reference sequence). V shed 5 bases and J 2 bases; nucleotides not matched to a gene: 4. This CDR3 spans 15 amino acids. The CDR3 nucleotides read TGTGCCAGCAGTCCCAGGACAGGGGGCAACTATGGCTACACCTTC. This translates into CASSPRTGGNYGYTF.

The rearrangement joins TRBV28 to TRBJ1-5; D is possibly TRBD1 (5 bases). CDR3 length equals 16 residues. Germline CDR1 and CDR2: MDHEN and SYDVKM. Trimming stripped 5 bases from V and 5 bases from J, with 19 bases between. The CDR3 region has the DNA TGTGCCAGCAGTCCGATAGGGAGGGGAGACGATCAGCCCCAGCATTTT. Protein product: CASSPIGRGDDQPQHF. The full variable domain, with the rest looked up from reference TRBV28 and TRBJ1-5, is DVKVTQSSRYLVKRTGEKVFLECVQDMDHENMFWYRQDPGLGLRLIYFSYDVKMKEKGDIPEGYSVSREKKERFSLILESASTNQTSMYLCASSPIGRGDDQPQHFGDGTRLSIL.

J is TRBJ1-2 and V is TRBV6-5; a weak D match, TRBD1 (5 bases). The CDR3 totals 12 residues. The germline V and J ends were trimmed by 6 bases and 5 bases, with 10 bases remaining between them. Germline loops: CDR1 MNHEY, CDR2 SVGAGI. The CDR3 sequence: CASRGLGYGYTF. The CDR3, as DNA: TGTGCCAGCAGGGGGCTCGGGTATGGCTACACCTTC.

V gene TRBV19 combines with J gene TRBJ1-6, with 8 bases identical to TRBD1. The V segment lost 6 bases and the J segment 5 bases; nucleotides outside the gene matches: 3. The CDR3 has 14 amino acids. Germline V lookup: CDR1 LNHDA, CDR2 SQIVND (reference sequence). CDR3 in DNA: TGTGCCAGTAGCTGGACAGGGAATAATTCACCCCTCCACTTT. This encodes CASSWTGNNSPLHF.

The gene calls are TRBV9 and TRBJ1-2; no clear D gene. The germline V and J ends were trimmed by 4 bases and 6 bases, with 13 bases remaining between them. Germline-derived CDR1 and CDR2 are SGDLS and YYNGEE. This CDR3 contains 13 residues. CDR3 amino acids: CASSLRGGDGYTF. The CDR3 DNA reads as TGTGCCAGCAGCCTTCGGGGAGGAGATGGCTACACCTTC.

The chain carries TRBV5-1 and TRBJ1-1; D gene unclear. The CDR3 consists of 14 residues. The V end lost 4 bases, the J end lost 4 bases, and 14 bases lay between the germline ends. Germline CDR1 and CDR2: SGHRS and YFSETQ. In DNA, the CDR3 is TGCGCCAGCAGCCCCGTAGGGAGAGGCACTGAAGCTTTCTTT. This codes for CASSPVGRGTEAFF.

The V gene is TRBV28, the J gene TRBJ1-3; D not resolved. Germline CDR1 is MDHEN and CDR2 is SYDVKM. V shed 7 bases and J shed 2 bases, with 12 bases lying between them. CDR3 length: 14 residues. The DNA for the CDR3 is TGTGCCAGCATCCCCCCCGGGACTGGAAACACCATATATTTT. Amino acids: CASIPPGTGNTIYF.